Listed here are 22 T cell receptor beta chains from one sample, sequenced in a study of neoadjuvant anti-PD-1 for oral cavity cancer. Regarding time point: after neoadjuvant nivolumab, at surgical resection. Assay: immunoSEQ multiplex PCR; the TCRdb copy retains only in-frame clones and omits some. The sample yields roughly 16,000 clones, about 36% seen once. This specimen was tumor tissue, taken after nivolumab (anti-PD-1) treatment. Every receptor here comes from a person between 40 and 85 years old with oral cavity squamous cell carcinoma.

The genes are TRBV6-5 and TRBJ1-5; D remains ambiguous. The CDR3 is made up of 12 amino acids. V was shortened by 5 bases and J by 5 bases, with 7 bases between the two germline ends. Germline lookup yields CDR1 MNHEY and CDR2 SVGAGI. This chain's CDR3 is CASSRGDQPQHF. In DNA, the CDR3 is TGTGCCAGCAGTCGCGGAGATCAGCCCCAGCATTTT.

The chain has TRBV7-8 and TRBJ2-7, with 14 bases matching TRBD2. V lost 7 bases, J lost 6 bases, and 5 bases stayed unmatched. There are 14 residues in the CDR3. The germline CDR1 and CDR2 sequences are SGHVS and FQNEAQ. The CDR3 is CASKGLAGEGEQYF. The CDR3, as DNA: TGTGCCAGCAAGGGACTAGCGGGGGAGGGCGAGCAGTACTTC. Full variable domain (outside the CDR3, taken from reference TRBV7-8 and TRBJ2-7): GAGVSQSPRYKVAKRGQDVALRCDPISGHVSLFWYQQALGQGPEFLTYFQNEAQLDKSGLPSDRFFAERPEGSVSTLKIQRTQQEDSAVYLCASKGLAGEGEQYFGPGTRLTVT.

The rearrangement joins TRBV5-4 to TRBJ2-1; no reliable D call. The CDR3 loop spans 15 amino acids. Trimming pared 4 bases from V and 8 bases from J, leaving 19 bases between. The V gene's germline CDR1 is SGHNT and CDR2 YYREEE (reference sequence). CDR3 sequence: CASSAMKGGGYEQFF. The CDR3 nucleotides are TGTGCCAGCAGCGCGATGAAGGGCGGTGGGTATGAGCAGTTCTTC. The full variable domain, rest sourced from reference TRBV5-4 and TRBJ2-1, is ETGVTQSPTHLIKTRGQQVTLRCSSQSGHNTVSWYQQALGQGPQFIFQYYREEENGRGNFPPRFSGLQFPNYSSELNVNALELDDSALYLCASSAMKGGGYEQFFGPGTRLTVL.

This clone was detected a few times. The CDR3 spells CASSFYRGTDTQYF. In nucleotides, the CDR3 is TGTGCCAGCAGCTTTTACCGGGGCACAGATACGCAGTATTTT. V usage is TRBV7-2 and J usage is TRBJ2-3; D gene uncertain. The CDR3 contains 14 residues. V was trimmed by 3 bases and J by 1 base, leaving 8 bases between them. From germline, CDR1 is SGHTA and CDR2 FQGNSA.

This clone was picked up one time. This rearrangement joins TRBV7-2 to TRBJ2-5; a possible D gene is TRBD2 (5 bases). Trimming cost V 5 bases and J 4 bases, with 14 bases left between them. CDR3 size: 14 residues. The germline V gene has CDR1 SGHTA and CDR2 FQGNSA. The CDR3 protein is CASSPTGNSETQYF. As DNA, the CDR3 is TGTGCCAGCAGCCCTACGGGGAACTCAGAGACCCAGTACTTC.

This clone was seen a handful of times. The chain is built from TRBV5-1 and TRBJ1-1; unclear D gene. This CDR3 is built from 12 residues. V gave up 2 bases and J gave up 3 bases, with 5 bases separating them. Germline-derived CDR1 and CDR2 are SGHRS and YFSETQ. The CDR3: CASSFSDTEAFF. CDR3 nucleotides: TGCGCCAGCAGCTTTTCGGACACTGAAGCTTTCTTT.

This clone was observed a handful of times. The chain employs TRBV28 and TRBJ1-2; D not certain. Deletions cut 7 bases from V and 8 bases from J, with 17 bases between. The CDR3 runs 13 residues. CDR1 and CDR2 from the germline V gene are MDHEN and SYDVKM. CDR3 sequence: CASIGRSIAGYTF. The CDR3, as DNA: TGTGCCAGCATTGGCAGGTCCATCGCGGGCTACACCTTC.

This chain links TRBV7-2 with TRBJ2-7, with D hard to call. Trimming took 1 base from V and 2 from J, leaving 9 bases between them. This CDR3 contains 14 residues. Germline V gene sequence: CDR1 SGHTA, CDR2 FQGNSA. The CDR3 DNA is TGTGCCAGCAGCTTAGACTCGGTCGCCTACGAGCAGTACTTC. Its translation is CASSLDSVAYEQYF.

This chain connects TRBV30 to TRBJ2-3; D gene ambiguous. Germline-derived CDR1 and CDR2 are GTSNPN and SVGIG (reference sequence). The CDR3 contains 13 residues. V was clipped by 4 bases and J by 4 bases, with 12 bases between them. CDR3 DNA sequence: TGTGCCTGGACCAAACGAAACTCAGATACGCAGTATTTT. The encoded protein is CAWTKRNSDTQYF.

The gene calls are TRBV28 and TRBJ2-1; 12 nucleotides agree with TRBD2. The CDR3 is 15 amino acids. Unmatched junction bases numbered 6, after V lost 7 bases and J lost 5 bases. Germline CDR1 MDHEN, CDR2 SYDVKM. CDR3: CASNHLAGGHNEQFF. The CDR3, as DNA: TGTGCCAGCAATCACCTAGCGGGGGGGCACAATGAGCAGTTCTTC.

This clone is medium-sized (0.01 to 0.1%) within its sample. The J gene is TRBJ2-3, the V gene TRBV7-9; no definite D call. Germline CDR1 SEHNR, CDR2 FQNEAQ (reference sequence). This CDR3 region has 14 residues. Trimming removed 5 bases at V and 1 base at J, with 10 bases between. CDR3 loop: CASSTPMGTDTQYF. In DNA, the CDR3 is TGTGCCAGCAGCACTCCGATGGGCACAGATACGCAGTATTTT.

This chain joins TRBV5-4 and TRBJ2-2, with TRBD2 identical over 8 bases. Germline CDR1 is SGHNT and CDR2 is YYREEE (reference sequence). This CDR3 region has 15 residues. Unmatched junction bases numbered 1, after V lost 0 bases and J lost 3 bases. CDR3 loop: CASSLAGGHTGELFF. CDR3 sequence (DNA): TGTGCCAGCAGCTTGGCGGGGGGGCACACCGGGGAGCTGTTTTTT.

This clone was seen a few times. The J gene is TRBJ1-2, the V gene TRBV5-1, with D unclear. This CDR3 has 18 residues. Germline CDR1 SGHRS, CDR2 YFSETQ. V was cut by 1 base and J by 4 bases, with 23 bases left in between. CDR3 amino acids: CASSLRSSGFHFRYGYTF. Here the CDR3 DNA reads TGCGCCAGCAGCTTGAGATCGTCGGGTTTCCATTTCCGCTATGGCTACACCTTC. Supplemented by reference TRBV5-1 and TRBJ1-2, the full variable domain reads KAGVTQTPRYLIKTRGQQVTLSCSPISGHRSVSWYQQTPGQGLQFLFEYFSETQRNKGNFPGRFSGRQFSNSRSEMNVSTLELGDSALYLCASSLRSSGFHFRYGYTFGSGTRLTVV.

This clone was counted only a few times. The gene calls are TRBV6-6 and TRBJ1-2; 8 nucleotides match TRBD1. Per the germline V gene, CDR1 is MNHNY and CDR2 is SVGAGI (reference sequence). The CDR3 loop spans 14 amino acids. Trimming at V came to 4 bases and at J to 4 bases, leaving 5 bases not matched to a gene. The chain's CDR3 is CASSFGQGGYGYTF. The CDR3, as DNA: TGTGCCAGCAGTTTCGGACAGGGTGGCTATGGCTACACCTTC.

The sample holds one count of this clone. V gene TRBV5-6 combines with J gene TRBJ2-3; TRBD2 matches at 11 bases. The CDR3 extends over 14 amino acids. Germline CDR1 reads SGHDT; CDR2 reads YYEEEE. Trimming took 2 bases from V and 10 from J; bases not matched to a gene: 6. DNA of the CDR3: TGTGCCAGCAGCTTAGGGACTAGCGGCCACCCGCAGTATTTT. This gives the protein CASSLGTSGHPQYF. Looking up the rest from reference TRBV5-6 and TRBJ2-3 gives the full variable domain: DAGVTQSPTHLIKTRGQQVTLRCSPKSGHDTVSWYQQALGQGPQFIFQYYEEEERQRGNFPDRFSGHQFPNYSSELNVNALLLGDSALYLCASSLGTSGHPQYFGPGTRLTVL.

This clone turned up a few times. V usage is TRBV11-1 and J usage is TRBJ2-1; D gene ambiguous. The V gene's germline CDR1 is SGHAT and CDR2 FQDESV (reference sequence). The CDR3 is 13 residues long. V lost 1 base to trimming and J lost 5 bases, with 6 bases between them. The CDR3 spells CASSLGRNNEQFF. Here the CDR3 DNA reads TGTGCCAGCAGCTTAGGACGTAACAATGAGCAGTTCTTC. The full variable domain, its missing parts supplied by reference TRBV11-1 and TRBJ2-1, is EAEVAQSPRYKITEKSQAVAFWCDPISGHATLYWYRQILGQGPELLVQFQDESVVDDSQLPKDRFSAERLKGVDSTLKIQPAELGDSAMYLCASSLGRNNEQFFGPGTRLTVL.

This rearrangement joins TRBV6-5 to TRBJ2-5, with D maybe TRBD1 (5 bases). V shed 0 bases and J shed 1 base, with 6 bases lying between them. The CDR3 has 14 residues. Germline-derived CDR1 and CDR2 are MNHEY and SVGAGI. This chain's CDR3 is CASSYSGAQETQYF. CDR3 in DNA: TGTGCCAGCAGTTACTCAGGGGCCCAAGAGACCCAGTACTTC.

V gene TRBV5-5 combines with J gene TRBJ2-5; 8 bases are shared with TRBD2. In germline, CDR1 is SGHKS, CDR2 YYEKEE (reference sequence). V trimming: 3 bases; J trimming: 6 bases; junction bases outside the gene matches: 10. The CDR3 has 15 amino acids. For the CDR3, the DNA is TGTGCCAGCAGCTCGGGACTAGTAGGGAGACAGACCCAGTACTTC. Translation gives CASSSGLVGRQTQYF.

This clone was counted between two and nine times. This chain uses TRBV19 with TRBJ1-2, with 7 bases identical to TRBD1. CDR3 length: 14 residues. Germline loops: CDR1 LNHDA, CDR2 SQIVND (reference sequence). V was clipped by 6 bases and J by 3 bases; unmatched bases: 7. As DNA, the CDR3 is TGTGCCAGTAGAGAGACAGGGCAGGACTATGGCTACACCTTC. It specifies CASRETGQDYGYTF.

This clone was detected only once. This chain connects TRBV5-4 to TRBJ2-2, with 8 positions matching TRBD2. The CDR3 sequence is 16 residues long. The germline gives CDR1 SGHNT, CDR2 YYREEE (reference sequence). Losses at the gene ends were 4 bases for V and 2 bases for J; bases not matched to a gene: 7. This CDR3 is CASSRTLAGNTGELFF. The CDR3, as DNA: TGTGCCAGCAGCCGAACGCTAGCGGGTAACACCGGGGAGCTGTTTTTT.

The V call is TRBV20-1, the J call TRBJ1-4; D is undetermined. This CDR3 has 10 amino acids. The V end lost 6 bases, the J end lost 8 bases, and 7 bases lay between the germline ends. Germline V CDR1 and CDR2: DFQATT, SNEGSKA (reference sequence). Here the CDR3 reads CSAPAEKLFF. The CDR3 bases are TGCAGTGCCCCTGCGGAAAAACTGTTTTTT.

The chain links TRBV5-6 to TRBJ1-5; no definite D call. The ends were cut back, 1 base at V and 0 bases at J, with 8 bases in the middle. The CDR3 extends over 15 amino acids. In germline, CDR1 is SGHDT, CDR2 YYEEEE. The CDR3 DNA sequence: TGTGCCAGCAGCTTGCGTCAGGTTAGCAATCAGCCCCAGCATTTT. The encoded protein is CASSLRQVSNQPQHF.